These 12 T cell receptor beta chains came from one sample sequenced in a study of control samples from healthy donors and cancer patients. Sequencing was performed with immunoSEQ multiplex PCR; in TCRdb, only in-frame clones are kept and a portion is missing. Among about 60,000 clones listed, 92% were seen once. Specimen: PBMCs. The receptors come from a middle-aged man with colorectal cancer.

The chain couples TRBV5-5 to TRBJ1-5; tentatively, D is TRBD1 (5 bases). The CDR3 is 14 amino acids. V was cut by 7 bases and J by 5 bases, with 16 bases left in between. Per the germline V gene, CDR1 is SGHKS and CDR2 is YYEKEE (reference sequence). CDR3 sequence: CASSTGDLHQPQHF. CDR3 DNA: TGTGCCAGCTCGACGGGGGACCTCCATCAGCCCCAGCATTTT. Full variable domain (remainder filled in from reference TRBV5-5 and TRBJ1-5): DAGVTQSPTHLIKTRGQQVTLRCSPISGHKSVSWYQQVLGQGPQFIFQYYEKEERGRGNFPDRFSARQFPNYSSELNVNALLLGDSALYLCASSTGDLHQPQHFGDGTRLSIL.

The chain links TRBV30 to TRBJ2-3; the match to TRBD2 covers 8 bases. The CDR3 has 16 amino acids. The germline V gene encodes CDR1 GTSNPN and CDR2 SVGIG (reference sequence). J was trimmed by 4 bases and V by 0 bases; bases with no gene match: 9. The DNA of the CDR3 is TGTGCCTGGAGTGTATTACGGGGGGGGACGGCAGATACGCAGTATTTT. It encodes CAWSVLRGGTADTQYF.

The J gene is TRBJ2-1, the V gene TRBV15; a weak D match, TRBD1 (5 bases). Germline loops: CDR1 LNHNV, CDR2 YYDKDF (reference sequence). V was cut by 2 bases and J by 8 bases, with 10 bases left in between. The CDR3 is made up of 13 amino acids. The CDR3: CATSRPGLHEQFF. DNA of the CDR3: TGTGCCACCAGCAGACCAGGGTTGCATGAGCAGTTCTTC.

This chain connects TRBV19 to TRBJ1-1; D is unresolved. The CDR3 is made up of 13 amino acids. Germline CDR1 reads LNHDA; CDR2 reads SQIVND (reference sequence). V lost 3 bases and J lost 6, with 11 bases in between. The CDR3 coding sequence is TGTGCCAGTAGTATTATGGCCTCCCCTGAAGCTTTCTTT. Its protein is CASSIMASPEAFF.

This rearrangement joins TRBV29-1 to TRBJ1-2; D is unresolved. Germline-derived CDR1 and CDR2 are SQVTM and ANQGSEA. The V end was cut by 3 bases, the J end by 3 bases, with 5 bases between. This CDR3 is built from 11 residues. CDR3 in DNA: TGCAGCGTTGACGGTTACTATGGCTACACCTTC. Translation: CSVDGYYGYTF. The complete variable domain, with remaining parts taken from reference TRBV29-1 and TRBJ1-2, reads SAVISQKPSRDICQRGTSLTIQCQVDSQVTMMFWYRQQPGQSLTLIATANQGSEATYESGFVIDKFPISRPNLTFSTLTVSNMSPEDSSIYLCSVDGYYGYTFGSGTRLTVV.

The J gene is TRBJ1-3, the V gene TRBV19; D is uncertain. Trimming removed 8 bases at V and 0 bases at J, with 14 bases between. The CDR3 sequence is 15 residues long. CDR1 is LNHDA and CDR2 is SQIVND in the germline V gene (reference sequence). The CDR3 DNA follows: TGTGCCAGTTCCCTGGGATTTTACTCTGGAAACACCATATATTTT. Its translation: CASSLGFYSGNTIYF.

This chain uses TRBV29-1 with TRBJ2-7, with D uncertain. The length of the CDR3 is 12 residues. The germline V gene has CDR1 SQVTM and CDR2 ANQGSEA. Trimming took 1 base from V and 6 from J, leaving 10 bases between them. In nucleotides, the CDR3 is TGCAGCGTTGAAGTGCTAGGATCCGAGCAGTACTTC. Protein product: CSVEVLGSEQYF.

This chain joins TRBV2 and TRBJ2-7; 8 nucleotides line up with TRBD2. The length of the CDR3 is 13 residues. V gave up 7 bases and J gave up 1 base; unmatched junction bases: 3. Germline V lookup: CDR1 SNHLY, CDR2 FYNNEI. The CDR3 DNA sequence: TGTGCCAGCAACGGGGGGGCATCCTACGAGCAGTACTTC. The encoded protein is CASNGGASYEQYF. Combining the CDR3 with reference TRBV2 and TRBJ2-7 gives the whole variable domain EPEVTQTPSHQVTQMGQEVILRCVPISNHLYFYWYRQILGQKVEFLVSFYNNEISEKSEIFDDQFSVERPDGSNFTLKIRSTKLEDSAMYFCASNGGASYEQYFGPGTRLTVT.

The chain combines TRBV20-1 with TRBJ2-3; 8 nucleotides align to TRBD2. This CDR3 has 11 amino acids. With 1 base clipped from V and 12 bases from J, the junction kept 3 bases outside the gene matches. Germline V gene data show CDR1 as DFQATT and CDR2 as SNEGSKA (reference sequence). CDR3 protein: CSARGSGEQYF. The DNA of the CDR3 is TGCAGTGCTAGAGGTAGCGGGGAACAGTATTTT.

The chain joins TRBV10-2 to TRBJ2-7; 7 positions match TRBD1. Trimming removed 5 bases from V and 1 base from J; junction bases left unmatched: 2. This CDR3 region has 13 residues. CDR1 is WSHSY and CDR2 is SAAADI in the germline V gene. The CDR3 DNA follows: TGCGCCAGCAGTACGGGACAGTCCTACGAGCAGTACTTC. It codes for CASSTGQSYEQYF.

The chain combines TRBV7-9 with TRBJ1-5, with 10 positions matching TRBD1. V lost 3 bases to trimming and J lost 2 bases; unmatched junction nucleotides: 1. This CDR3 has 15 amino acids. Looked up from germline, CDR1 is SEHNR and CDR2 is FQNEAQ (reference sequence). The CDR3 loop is CASSLGTGGNQPQHF. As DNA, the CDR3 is TGTGCCAGCAGCTTGGGGACAGGGGGCAATCAGCCCCAGCATTTT. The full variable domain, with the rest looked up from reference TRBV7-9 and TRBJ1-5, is DTGVSQNPRHKITKRGQNVTFRCDPISEHNRLYWYRQTLGQGPEFLTYFQNEAQLEKSRLLSDRFSAERPKGSFSTLEIQRTEQGDSAMYLCASSLGTGGNQPQHFGDGTRLSIL.

CDR3 in amino acids: CSAGGGGRYEQYF. CDR3 in DNA: TGCAGCGCTGGGGGCGGGGGGAGATACGAGCAGTACTTC. This rearrangement joins TRBV29-1 to TRBJ2-7, with TRBD2 matching over 8 bases. V shed 7 bases and J 4 bases; nucleotides not matched to a gene: 9. In germline, CDR1 is SQVTM, CDR2 ANQGSEA. CDR3 length: 13 residues.